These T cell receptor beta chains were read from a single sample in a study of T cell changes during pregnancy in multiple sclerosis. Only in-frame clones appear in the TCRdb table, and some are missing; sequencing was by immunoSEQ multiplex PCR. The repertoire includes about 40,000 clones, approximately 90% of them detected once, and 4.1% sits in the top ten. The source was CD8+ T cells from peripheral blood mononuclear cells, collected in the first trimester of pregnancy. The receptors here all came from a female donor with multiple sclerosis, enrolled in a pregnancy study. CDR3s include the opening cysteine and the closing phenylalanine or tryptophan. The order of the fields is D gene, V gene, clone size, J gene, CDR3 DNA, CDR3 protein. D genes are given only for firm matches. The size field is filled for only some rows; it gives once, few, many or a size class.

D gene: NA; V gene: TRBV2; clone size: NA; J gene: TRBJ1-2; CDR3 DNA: TGTGCCAGCAGTGAACTTGGGGGCTGGGGCTACACCTTC; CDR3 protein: CASSELGGWGYTF
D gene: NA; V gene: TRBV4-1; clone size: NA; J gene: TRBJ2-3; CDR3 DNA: TGCGCCAGCAGCCGCCCCGCTGGGGGGAGCACAGATACGCAGTATTTT; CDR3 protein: CASSRPAGGSTDTQYF
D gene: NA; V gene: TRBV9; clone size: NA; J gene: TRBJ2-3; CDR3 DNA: TGTGCCAGCAGCCCAGGCCCCCGGGGAGATACGCAGTATTTT; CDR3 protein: CASSPGPRGDTQYF
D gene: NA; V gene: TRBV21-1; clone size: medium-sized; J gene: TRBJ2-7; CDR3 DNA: TGTGCCAGCAGCAAAAAAAAAGGGACTAGCGGGGGGGCCTACGAGCAGTACTTC; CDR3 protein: CASSKKKGTSGGAYEQYF
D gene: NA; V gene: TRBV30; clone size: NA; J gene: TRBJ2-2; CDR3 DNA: TGTGCCTGGAGTGTCGGGGGTCCCGGGGAGCTGTTTTTT; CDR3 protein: CAWSVGGPGELFF
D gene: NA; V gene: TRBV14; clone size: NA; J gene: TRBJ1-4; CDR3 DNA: TGTGCCAGCAGCCAAGTGGGGGGACCCACCGGGAAACTGTTTTTT; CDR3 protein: CASSQVGGPTGKLFF
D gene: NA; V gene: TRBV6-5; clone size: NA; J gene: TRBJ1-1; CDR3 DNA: TGTGCCAGCCTCCGGGGGGGCGGGACTGAAGCTTTCTTT; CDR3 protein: CASLRGGGTEAFF
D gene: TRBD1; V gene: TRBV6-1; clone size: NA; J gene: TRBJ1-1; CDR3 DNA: TGTGCCAGCAGGCCCGGACAGGCCACTGAAGCTTTCTTT; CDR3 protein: CASRPGQATEAFF
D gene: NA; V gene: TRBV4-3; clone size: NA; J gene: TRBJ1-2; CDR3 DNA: TGCGCCAGCAGCCAAGGATTGGCGGTTTGGAGCTATGGCTACACCTTC; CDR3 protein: CASSQGLAVWSYGYTF
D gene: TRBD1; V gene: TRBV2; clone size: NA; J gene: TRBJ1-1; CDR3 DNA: TGTGCCAGGCGGGACAGGGGGCCTGATAAAGCTTTCTTT; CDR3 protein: CARRDRGPDKAFF
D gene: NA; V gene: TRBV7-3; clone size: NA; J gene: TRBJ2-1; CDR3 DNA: TGTGCCAGCAGCTTAAGCCCTTCGGGGGATGAGCAGTTCTTC; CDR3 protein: CASSLSPSGDEQFF
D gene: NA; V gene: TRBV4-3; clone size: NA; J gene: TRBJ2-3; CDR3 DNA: TGCGCCAGCAGCCAACGCTATAGTGAGATTCTCACAGATACGCAGTATTTT; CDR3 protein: CASSQRYSEILTDTQYF
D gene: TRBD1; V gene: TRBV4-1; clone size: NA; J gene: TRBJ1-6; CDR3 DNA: TGCGCCAGCAGCCAAGACGAAGGACAGGGCGGTTCACCCCTCCACTTT; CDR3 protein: CASSQDEGQGGSPLHF
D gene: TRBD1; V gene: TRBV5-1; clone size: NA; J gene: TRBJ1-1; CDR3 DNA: TGCGCCAGCAGTAATATGGGGTTGGGACAGGGTGAAGCTTTCTTT; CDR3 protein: CASSNMGLGQGEAFF
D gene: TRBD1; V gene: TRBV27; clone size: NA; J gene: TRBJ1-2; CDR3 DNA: TGTGCCAGCACCTCGACCCGGGACAGGGGCTTTTGGAATGGCTACACCTTC; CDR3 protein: CASTSTRDRGFWNGYTF
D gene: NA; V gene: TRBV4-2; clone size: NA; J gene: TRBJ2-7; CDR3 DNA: TGTGCCAGCAGCTTGGTGGCAGGATCAAACGAGCAGTACTTC; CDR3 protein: CASSLVAGSNEQYF
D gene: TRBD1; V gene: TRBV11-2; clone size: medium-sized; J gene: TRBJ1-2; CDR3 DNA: TGTGCTATCGAGACAGGGTATTTCGATGGCTACACCTTC; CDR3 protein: CAIETGYFDGYTF
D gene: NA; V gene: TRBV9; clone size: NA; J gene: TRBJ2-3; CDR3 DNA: TGTGCCAGCAGCGTAGTGTGGGGGGCAGATACGCAGTATTTT; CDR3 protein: CASSVVWGADTQYF
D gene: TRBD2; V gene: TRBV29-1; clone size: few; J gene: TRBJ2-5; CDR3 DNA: TGCAGCGTCCCGGGACTACAAGAGACCCAGTACTTC; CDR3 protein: CSVPGLQETQYF
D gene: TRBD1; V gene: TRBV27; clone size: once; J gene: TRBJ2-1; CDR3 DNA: TGTGCCAGCAGTTTCCCCAACAGGGGGGAGCAGTTCTTC; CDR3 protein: CASSFPNRGEQFF
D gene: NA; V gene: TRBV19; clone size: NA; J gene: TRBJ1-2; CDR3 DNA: TGTGCCAGTAGTATAGGAGGCGTCCGACCCCATGGCTACACCTTC; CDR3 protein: CASSIGGVRPHGYTF
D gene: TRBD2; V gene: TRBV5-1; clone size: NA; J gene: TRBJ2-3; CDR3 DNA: TGCGCCAGCAGCCGTCCACTAGCGGGGAGCACAGATACGCAGTATTTT; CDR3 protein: CASSRPLAGSTDTQYF
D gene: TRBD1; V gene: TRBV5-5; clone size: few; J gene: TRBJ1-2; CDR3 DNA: TGTGCCAGCAGCCCTGGACAGGGGTTCTATGGCTACACCTTC; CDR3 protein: CASSPGQGFYGYTF
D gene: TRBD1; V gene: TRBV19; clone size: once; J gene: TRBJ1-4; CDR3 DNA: TGTGCCAGTAGTATCGGGACAGCGAACGAAGAAAAACTGTTTTTT; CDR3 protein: CASSIGTANEEKLFF
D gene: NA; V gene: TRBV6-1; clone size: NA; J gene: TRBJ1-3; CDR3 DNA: TGTGCCAGCAGTGAAGTGATGGAGATCTCTGGAAACACCATATATTTT; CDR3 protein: CASSEVMEISGNTIYF
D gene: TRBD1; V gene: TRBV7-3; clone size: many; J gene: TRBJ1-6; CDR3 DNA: TGTGCCAGCAGCCTACAGGGGAGCTCCTATAATTCACCCCTCCACTTT; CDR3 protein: CASSLQGSSYNSPLHF
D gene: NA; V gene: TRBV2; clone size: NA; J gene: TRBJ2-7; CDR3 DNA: TGTGCCAGCAGTGAAATAATCTACGAGCAGTACTTC; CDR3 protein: CASSEIIYEQYF
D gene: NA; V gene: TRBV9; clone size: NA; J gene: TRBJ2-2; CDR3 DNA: TGTGCCAGCAGCTCGGGGTCGAACACCGGGGAGCTGTTTTTT; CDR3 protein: CASSSGSNTGELFF
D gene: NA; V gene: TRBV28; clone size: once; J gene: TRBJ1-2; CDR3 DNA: TGTGCCAGCGCCGATCGGGGGTATGGCTACACCTTC; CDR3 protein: CASADRGYGYTF
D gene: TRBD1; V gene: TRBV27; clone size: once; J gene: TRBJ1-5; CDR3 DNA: TGTGCCAGCAGTTTAGGGACAGGCAATCAGCCCCAGCATTTT; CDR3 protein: CASSLGTGNQPQHF
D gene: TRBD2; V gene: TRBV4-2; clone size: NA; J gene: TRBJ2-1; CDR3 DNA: TGTGCCAGCAGCCAAGAGGCGGGGGGATTATACAATGAGCAGTTCTTC; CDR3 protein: CASSQEAGGLYNEQFF
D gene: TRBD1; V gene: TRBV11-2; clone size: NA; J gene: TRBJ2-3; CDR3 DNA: TGTGCCAGCAGCGACTCAGGACAGGGATGGAATAAACCAGATACGCAGTATTTT; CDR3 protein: CASSDSGQGWNKPDTQYF
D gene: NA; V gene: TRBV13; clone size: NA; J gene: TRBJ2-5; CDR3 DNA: TGTGCCAGCAGCCTAGGAGGGACAGTTCTCCAAGAGACCCAGTACTTC; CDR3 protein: CASSLGGTVLQETQYF
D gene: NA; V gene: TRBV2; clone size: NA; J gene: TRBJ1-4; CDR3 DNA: TGTGCCAGCAGTGAAATTATAGCAACTAATGAAAAACTGTTTTTT; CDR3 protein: CASSEIIATNEKLFF
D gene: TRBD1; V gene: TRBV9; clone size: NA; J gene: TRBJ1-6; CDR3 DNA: TGTGCCAGCAGCGTGGGACAGGGTCATTCACCCCTCCACTTT; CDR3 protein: CASSVGQGHSPLHF
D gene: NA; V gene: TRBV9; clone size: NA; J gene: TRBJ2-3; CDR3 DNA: TGTGCCAGCAGCAAACTCGACATTGGCGGGACAGATACGCAGTATTTT; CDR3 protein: CASSKLDIGGTDTQYF
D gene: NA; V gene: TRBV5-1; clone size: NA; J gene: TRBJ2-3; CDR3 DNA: TGCGCCAGCAGCACCCCGACAGGTCCCACAGATACGCAGTATTTT; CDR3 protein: CASSTPTGPTDTQYF
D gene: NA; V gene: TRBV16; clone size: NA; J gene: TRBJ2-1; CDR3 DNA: TGTGCCAGCAGCCAATCGGGCCAGTTGTTCTACAATGAGCAGTTCTTC; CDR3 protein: CASSQSGQLFYNEQFF
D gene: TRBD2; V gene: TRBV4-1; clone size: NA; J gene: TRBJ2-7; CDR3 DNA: TGCGCCAGCAGCCAAGTACTAGCGGAATCCTACGAGCAGTACTTC; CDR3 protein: CASSQVLAESYEQYF
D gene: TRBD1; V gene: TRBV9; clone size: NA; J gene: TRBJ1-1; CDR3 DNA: TGTGCCAGCAGCGGCCGGGACAGCTGGAACACTGAAGCTTTCTTT; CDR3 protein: CASSGRDSWNTEAFF
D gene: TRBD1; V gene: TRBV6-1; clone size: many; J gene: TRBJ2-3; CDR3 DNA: TGTGCCAGCAGTGAGGGACAGGGGGCAGATACGCAGTATTTT; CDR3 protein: CASSEGQGADTQYF
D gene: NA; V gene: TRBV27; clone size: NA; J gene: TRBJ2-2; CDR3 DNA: TGTGCCAGCAGTTTACGTGAAGGAGAATGGATCATGAACACCGGGGAGCTGTTTTTT; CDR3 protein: CASSLREGEWIMNTGELFF
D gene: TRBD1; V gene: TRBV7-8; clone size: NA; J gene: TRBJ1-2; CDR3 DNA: TGTGCCAGCAGCCGGGAGACAGGGTCTAACTATGGCTACACCTTC; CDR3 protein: CASSRETGSNYGYTF
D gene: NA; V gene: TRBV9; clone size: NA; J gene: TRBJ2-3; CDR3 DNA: TGTGCCAGCAGCGTAGGTCCCTTGTCAGATACGCAGTATTTT; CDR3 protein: CASSVGPLSDTQYF
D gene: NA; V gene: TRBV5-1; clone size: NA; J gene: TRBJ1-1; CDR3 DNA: TGCGCCAGCAGCCCACACTTGGGCAGACCATTAATGAACACTGAAGCTTTCTTT; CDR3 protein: CASSPHLGRPLMNTEAFF
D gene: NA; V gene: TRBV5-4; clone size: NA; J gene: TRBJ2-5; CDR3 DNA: TGTGCCAGCAGCTTGTTAGACGGGATCAATCAAGAGACCCAGTACTTC; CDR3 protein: CASSLLDGINQETQYF
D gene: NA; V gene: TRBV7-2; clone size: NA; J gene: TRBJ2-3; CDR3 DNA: TGTGCCAGCAGCTTGAAGCGACGCACAGATACGCAGTATTTT; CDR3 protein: CASSLKRRTDTQYF
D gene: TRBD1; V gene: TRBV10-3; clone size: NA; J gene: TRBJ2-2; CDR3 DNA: TGTGCCATCACCACAGGGGGCACCGGGGAGCTGTTTTTT; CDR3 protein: CAITTGGTGELFF
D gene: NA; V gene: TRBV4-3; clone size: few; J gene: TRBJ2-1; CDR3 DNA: TGCGCCAGCAGCCAAGTCGGGGACTTATCCTACAATGAGCAGTTCTTC; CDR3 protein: CASSQVGDLSYNEQFF
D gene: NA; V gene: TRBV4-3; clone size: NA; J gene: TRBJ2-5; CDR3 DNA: TGCGCCAGCAGCCTATCCGTCCGAGAGACCCAGTACTTC; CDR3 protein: CASSLSVRETQYF
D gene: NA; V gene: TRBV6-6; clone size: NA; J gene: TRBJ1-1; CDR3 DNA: TGTGCCAGCAGTTATACAGGACCCACTGAAGCTTTCTTT; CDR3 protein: CASSYTGPTEAFF
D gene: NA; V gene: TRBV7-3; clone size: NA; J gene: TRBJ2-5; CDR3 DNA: TGTGCCAGCAGCCGGGGACTCCCCCCAGAGACCCAGTACTTC; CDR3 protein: CASSRGLPPETQYF
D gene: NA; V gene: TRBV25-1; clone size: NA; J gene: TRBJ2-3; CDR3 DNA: TGTGCCAGCAGCCAGGGTACGCAGTATTTT; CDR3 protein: CASSQGTQYF
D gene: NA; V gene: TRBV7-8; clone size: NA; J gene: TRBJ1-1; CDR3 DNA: TGTGCCAGCAGCTTATCGGGGGGCGGGCGAAGGAAAGCTTTCTTT; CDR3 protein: CASSLSGGGRRKAFF
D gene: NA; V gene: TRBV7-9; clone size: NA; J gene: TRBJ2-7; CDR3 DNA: TGTGCCAGCAGCTTAGGGCCAGGCTGGGAGCAGTACTTC; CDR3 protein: CASSLGPGWEQYF
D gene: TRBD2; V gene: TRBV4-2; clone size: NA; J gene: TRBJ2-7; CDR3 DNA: TGTGCCAGCAGCCAAGAAACTAGCGGTTCCTACGAGCAGTACTTC; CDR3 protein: CASSQETSGSYEQYF
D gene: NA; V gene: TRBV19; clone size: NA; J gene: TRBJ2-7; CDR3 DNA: TGTGCCAGTAGTATAGAGGGGACTTACTACGAGCAGTACTTC; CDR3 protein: CASSIEGTYYEQYF